The subject of this entry is one TCR beta chain. Its antigen remains unidentified. Per-base quality was not reported, and no clone a single base away is much larger than it. The cohort comprised approximately 700 healthy bone marrow donors. Cohort members were all nominally healthy when sampled, although unrecorded immune exposures were likely present. The donor was CMV seropositive and belonged to the group of around 300 seropositive cohort members. A peripheral blood sample was collected from each donor, and TCR beta sequencing was performed on peripheral blood mononuclear cells. The Qiagen DNeasy Blood Extraction Kit was used to extract genomic DNA from the blood cell samples. This specimen comes from a study of cytomegalovirus exposure and HLA in healthy donors (dated by TCRdb to 2016 to 2017). Context from the whole study: An earlier analysis of several hundred of the donors reported 250 to 350 Gb of sequence data and roughly 100 million unique TCR beta sequences from about 179 million T cells. Roughly 300 gigabases of sequencing data and 78 million or so unique TCR sequences were included in an early release covering about 620 HLA-typed donors. Of the approximately 400 genotyped donors, roughly 80% fell in the genetic ancestry cluster associated with self-reported Caucasian donors. The study aimed to test whether signatures of past pathogen exposure could be identified by cataloging public T cell receptors. The T cell repertoires of 666 subjects were profiled by immunosequencing and related to cytomegalovirus serostatus. In addition to the first cohort of 500 to 850 subjects, a separate validation cohort of 120 different subjects was used. To predict cytomegalovirus infection status, the study combined high-throughput TCR immunosequencing, statistical association of individual TCRs with disease status, and machine learning. A later analysis re-analyzed previously published TCR beta repertoires from 650 to 800 donors and added high-resolution HLA genotyping to study TCR occurrence patterns. Rather than drawing on any new phenotypic data, the later analysis identified candidate immune exposures from TCR beta sequences and the way those sequences occurred across donors. An earlier analysis of 587 of the donors applied high-throughput TCR beta sequencing to assess whether each TCR beta V gene segment acted as functional or pseudogenic. Donor age, sex, ethnicity and CMV serostatus were collected together with the repertoire data. Genome-wide SNP genotypes for about 60% of the 666 donors were used in a later genetic analysis, which treated that subset as a discovery cohort. Every discovery cohort repertoire had been produced on one sequencing platform. HLA typing covered class I and class II loci at four-digit resolution. Typing coverage varied by locus: roughly 629-640 donors for A, B, C, DRB1 and DQB1; roughly 500 for DQA1; over 600 for DPA1; roughly 450 for DPB1. Because of strong linkage in the cohort, five DR-DQ haplotypes were treated as single units for association and clustering. On average, around 230,000 unique TCR beta nucleotide sequences were sequenced per donor among 398 genotyped donors of the cohort, with roughly 18% of those sequences being non-productive.

The library was prepared using the immunoSEQ multiplex PCR assay. A mixture of 60 forward primers for TCR Vbeta segments and 13 reverse primers for TCR Jbeta segments was used in the multiplex PCR. The CDR3 region of rearranged TCR beta genes was amplified from genomic DNA with a multiplex PCR assay. On the Illumina HiSeq System, the amplified TCR beta libraries were sequenced as 87-base-pair reads. Per the authors' processing: In a later analysis, tens of millions of unique TCR beta chains were counted across the 650 to 700 repertoires, and roughly 11 million of these chains were shared by at least two donors. A nearest-neighbor algorithm error-corrected the raw reads and collapsed the reads into unique sequences, merging closely related sequences to remove PCR and sequencing errors. V, D and J gene segments were assigned by aligning CDR3 sequences to IMGT reference sequences. For a sequence to be retained, a match of at least six nucleotides to both a V gene segment and a J gene segment was required. A rearrangement was called productive if the CDR3 had no stop codons and remained in frame with V and J, and every other rearrangement was called non-productive. Following IMGT convention, CDR3 was defined as the stretch from the second conserved V-encoded cysteine to the conserved J-encoded phenylalanine. In an earlier analysis of more than 550 of the donors, sequences lacking an unambiguous match to a single V gene segment were excluded. In an earlier analysis of 500 to 750 of the donors, V segments were called functional above 56.7% productive rearrangements and were called segregating when the between-donor standard deviation exceeded 5%. A statistical classification framework was developed to diagnose cytomegalovirus status using the catalog of TCR beta chain sequences. A later analysis assigned V and J genes by comparing TCR nucleotide sequences with IMGT/GENE-DB human TR gene sequences. In a later analysis, CDR3 sequences and most-parsimonious VDJ recombination scenarios were assigned using the TCRdist pipeline. In a later analysis, every TCR beta chain was defined by the combination of its CDR3 amino acid sequence and its V-gene family, and reads without a unique V-gene family were dropped. To address suspected cross-contamination and a sequencing artifact, a later analysis removed around 590 highly shared, low-generation-probability nucleotide sequences. In a later analysis, a clonal expansion index for each public chain was calculated from normalized within-repertoire ranks of inferred template counts. In a later analysis, generation probabilities were computed with a VDJ recombination model fitted to out-of-frame rearrangements, and the resulting probabilities were checked against IGoR. In a later analysis, hypergeometric tests were used to score TCR-TCR, TCR-HLA and TCR-CMV co-occurrence, with a repertoire-size bias correction applied to TCR pairs. To estimate false discovery rates, a later analysis permuted the HLA or CMV assignments 20 times. In a later analysis, co-occurring TCRs were grouped using DBSCAN, and TCRdist sequence similarity was added for clustering within HLA-allele-positive subsets. For co-occurrence clustering, repertoires with fewer than 30,000 or more than 120,000 public chains were excluded, along with about five repertoires with anomalous nucleotide sharing. TCRdb carries this immuneACCESS record with in-frame sequences only. Its versions omit some clonotypes, under half of them owing to an unresolved V gene in the studies checked, with the rest unexplained. D and trimming come from the DNA, and the V and J calls and clone size come from that table. Present in this sample are over 150,000 clones, roughly 80% of which were seen just once. About 7% of the sample is held by the ten biggest clonotypes.

What the research found in general, with its limitations: Linkage disequilibrium might explain the correlated functional status among segregating V segments, but an unknown experimental factor could not be excluded. In the study, some 160 TCR beta chains were listed as associated with cytomegalovirus. Compared with equally common non-associated chains, HLA-associated TCR beta chains in a later analysis were more clonally expanded and had lower generation probabilities. According to a later analysis, parvovirus B19, influenza, CMV and Epstein-Barr virus appeared linked to several top co-occurrence clusters. In a later analysis, most CMV-associated TCR beta chains were found to appear HLA-restricted, with HLA associations seemingly driven largely by CMV exposure. Presence/absence analyses assumed roughly uniform sequencing depth across donors, an assumption that may not hold. In vitro tests confirmed that three of the cytomegalovirus-associated TCR beta chains recognize cytomegalovirus antigens. A later analysis associated around 16,000 TCR beta sequences with specific HLA alleles at a false discovery rate of 0.05. A cluster of highly shared sequence variants was judged likely to be a technical artifact of the sequencing pipeline. While some public TCRs were present in many individuals, most TCR sequences turned up only very rarely across donors. In a later genetic analysis, a missense DCLRE1C variant was associated with V-gene and J-gene trimming of TCR beta chains, and the association was replicated in an independent cohort. Because HLA typing was missing for some donors at each locus, association tests included only the typed subset. In a later analysis, TCR association rates were found to vary across HLA loci, with the most associated TCRs seen for DRB1 alleles and the fewest for HLA-C alleles. Immune exposure information for the cohort was limited to CMV serostatus. The classifier was reported to diagnose cytomegalovirus status with high specificity and sensitivity in both the original cohort and the validation cohort. In an earlier analysis of some 640 of the donors, most TCR beta V segments were observed in productive rearrangements about 90% or about 30% of the time, broadly matching IMGT annotations. Only TCR beta chains were sequenced in this cohort, and the absence of alpha or paired-chain data limited detectable features. Assigning TCR associations to individual alleles was difficult when HLA alleles, especially DR and DQ, strongly co-occurred. A further reported finding was that TCR beta sequences accurately predicted the HLA-A and HLA-B alleles for most subjects in the first cohort. It was suggested by the authors that the approach could potentially be generalized to other disease states and immunological phenotypes. According to a later genetic analysis, donors in an Asian-associated ancestry cluster had fewer N-insertions in productive TCRs than the approximately 700-donor mean. Because counts were too low, seventeen rarely observed V segments, including chromosome 9 orphons, were left out of the earlier analysis of a few hundred of the donors.

This receptor was identified in a young man in good health and CMV-seropositive. Sequences were obtained from PBMCs.

This receptor has the CDR3 CASSLGLDMNYEQYF. In nucleotides, the sequence is TGTGCCAGCAGTCTAGGACTTGATATGAACTACGAGCAGTACTTC. The rearranged segments are TRBV28 and TRBJ2-7; a weak D assignment points to TRBD2 (5 bases agree). Per the germline V gene, MDHEN is the CDR1 and SYDVKM is the CDR2. The CDR3 starts with the cysteine, ends with the phenylalanine, and has 15 residues. The CDR3 DNA has 45 bases and is translated from base 1. Cut back by 5 bases and 3 bases, the V and J ends lie 17 bases apart.